This paragraph covers one TCR beta chain sequence. CDR1 and CDR2 from the germline V gene are LGHNA and YSLEER. V lost 1 base and J lost 7; bases outside the gene matches: 3. This CDR3 contains 15 residues. These data are taken from a study of blood T cell repertoires in COVID-19. Overall study: Acute and convalescent COVID-19 samples came from the United States, Italy and Spain. Sample material is recorded as cDNA or gDNA derived from T cells, B-cell-depleted T cells, or PBMCs.

Original handling: Using reference gene primer amplification, nucleated cell counts were estimated. Only in-frame clones appear in the TCRdb table, and some are missing; sequencing was by immunoSEQ multiplex PCR. That table supplies the V and J calls and clone size; D and trimming were determined from the DNA. The sample comprises about 97,000 clones, around nine tenths of which are singletons, and approximately 15% rests with the top ten. V is TRBV4-3 and J is TRBJ2-2, with 10 positions matching TRBD2. This receptor was identified in a human donor in a cohort sampled during active COVID-19. The sequenced material came from peripheral blood. The CDR3 spells CASSQGASGSGELFF. CDR3 in DNA: TGCGCCAGCAGCCAAGGGGCTAGCGGGAGCGGGGAGCTGTTTTTT.